This T cell receptor (beta chain) was obtained from a study of tumor and adjacent non-tumor tissue in lung cancer. The library came from three nested PCR rounds adapted from ARM-PCR protocols. One entry per CDR3 protein results from TCRdb running MiXCR on the multiplex PCR reads. The data show approximately 82,000 distinct CDR3 sequences, less than 85% seen once. On this clonotype itself: The junction departs from the called germline gene at one end, perhaps through a read error.

The CDR3 length is 14 residues. The germline V gene has CDR1 ENHRY and CDR2 SYGVKD. No cell sorting was done before RNA was extracted from the tissue. More than 3 cm separated this lung sample from the edge of the tumor. The chain joins TRBV10-3 to TRBJ2-7; a weak D match, TRBD1 (5 bases). The specimen was distant non-tumor lung tissue. This receptor was identified in a man between 65 and 79 years old with non-small cell lung cancer. Here the CDR3 DNA reads TGTGCCATCAGTTGTGCAGGGAACCCCTACGAACAGTACTTC. Protein: CAISCAGNPYEQYF.